This TCR beta chain was observed in a study of blood T cell repertoires in COVID-19 (dated by TCRdb to about 2020). Context from the whole study: Samples covering the acute and convalescent phases of COVID-19 were provided by collaborators in the United States, Italy and Spain. A de-identified subject ID, COVID-19 status, age in years and sex were almost always included in the sample metadata. The prospective study material was composed of cDNA or gDNA derived from T cells, B-cell-depleted T cells, or PBMCs. The dataset comprised deeply sampled blood TCRbeta repertoires from subjects exposed to, actively infected with, or recovered from COVID-19. The repertoires were released in a freely available public database meant as a resource for research on the immune response to SARS-CoV-2. The samples were drawn from two sources: the first 160 participants of the ongoing ImmuneRACE study, and 950 to 1,500 subjects contributed by 6 global collaborators. Where available, HLA class I and class II types were taken from metadata supplied by the sample provider and were not determined by assay-based typing.

Trimmed from V: 6 bases; trimmed from J: 3 bases; junction bases lacking a gene match: 11. Its CDR3 holds 15 amino acids, cysteine through phenylalanine. CDR3 DNA only is kept here, 45 bases in frame from base 1. Via the germline V gene (reference sequence), CDR1 is LNHNV and CDR2 YYDKDF. Remarks on this clone: Its antigen has not been determined. No per-base quality is available; no much larger clone lies one base away.

At one collaborating source in Seattle, patients were enrolled during active infection and were followed longitudinally through the course of disease. Whole blood was collected in K2EDTA tubes by collaborating institutions according to the institutions' own protocols. For TCRbeta analysis, collaborator samples were shipped as frozen whole blood, as isolated PBMCs, or as DNA extracted from either sample type. TCRbeta CDR3 regions were amplified from genomic DNA by means of the immunoSEQ Assay, a bias-controlled multiplex PCR. The study's own analysis went as follows. Nucleated cell counts per sample were estimated from amplification of reference gene primers within the assay. To quantify the absolute abundance of each unique TCRbeta CDR3 rearrangement, sequence reads were collapsed and filtered. For each sample, productive Simpson clonality was calculated as the square root of Simpson's diversity index across productive rearrangements. Sourced from immuneACCESS, this table was stored by TCRdb with only in-frame sequences that have V and J called. A share of the clones is absent; for the studies checked, an unresolved V gene accounts for under half, and the remainder has no known explanation. From that table come the V and J calls and clone size; the DNA was used to work out D and trimming. This sample comprises about 160,000 clones, about 87% of them detected only once. The top ten constitute around 0.6% of the sample.

Broad study findings and their caveats: How much clinical and demographic metadata was included differed by source and by participant, and the metadata was provided uncurated.

This TCR was recovered from a man aged 55 to 70 with COVID-19, enrolled during active disease. The rearrangement joined TRBV15 to TRBJ2-7; the junction holds 7 bases that match TRBD1. Sequenced material: peripheral blood. The DNA sequence is given as TGTGCCACCAGTGATGCCGAGGGGGCCAGCTACGAGCAGTACTTC. Its protein reads: CATSDAEGASYEQYF.